These 10 T cell receptor beta chains share one sample of origin, sequenced in a study of T cells in Graves' hyperthyroidism and ophthalmopathy. There were TCR beta CDR3 regions amplified from RNA transcripts. The HTBI primer set was used in a first-round RT-PCR of the TCR CDR3. TCRdb reanalysed the multiplex PCR reads using MiXCR and keeps one entry per CDR3 protein. The table shows some 800,000 distinct CDR3 sequences, with roughly 40% occurring only once. Sequencing input: blood. These TCRs come from a man aged 18 to 30 with Graves' hyperthyroidism.

The chain employs TRBV9 and TRBJ2-2; 9 nucleotides align to TRBD1. CDR3 length equals 16 residues. Unmatched junction bases numbered 11, after V lost 3 bases and J lost 8 bases. Germline V lookup: CDR1 SGDLS, CDR2 YYNGEE. CDR3 residues: CASSGTTGGVTGELFF. The CDR3 region has the DNA TGTGCCAGCAGCGGGACGACAGGGGGAGTTACTGGGGAGCTGTTTTTT.

Many counts were recorded for this clonotype. This rearrangement joins TRBV2 to TRBJ1-5, with D tentatively TRBD1 (6 bases). This CDR3 comprises 13 residues. CDR1 and CDR2 (germline): SNHLY, FYNNEI. The V end lost 7 bases, the J end lost 4 bases, and 11 bases lay between the germline ends. CDR3 DNA: TGTGCCAGCAACCGGGACACAAATCAGCCCCAGCATTTT. It yields the protein CASNRDTNQPQHF. The full variable domain, completed using reference TRBV2 and TRBJ1-5, is EPEVTQTPSHQVTQMGQEVILRCVPISNHLYFYWYRQILGQKVEFLVSFYNNEISEKSEIFDDQFSVERPDGSNFTLKIRSTKLEDSAMYFCASNRDTNQPQHFGDGTRLSIL.

This clonotype showed up many times. This rearrangement joins TRBV24-1 to TRBJ1-5; tentative D call: TRBD1 (6 bases). The CDR3 is 19 amino acids. Germline V gene sequence: CDR1 KGHDR, CDR2 SFDVKD. V lost 1 base to trimming and J lost 1 base, with 19 bases between them. The CDR3 bases are TGTGCCACCAGTGATTTTCGCGACAGGATGGGGGGGAGCAATCAGCCCCAGCATTTT. Its translation: CATSDFRDRMGGSNQPQHF.

This clonotype was seen repeatedly, ten times or more. The J gene is TRBJ2-7, the V gene TRBV20-1, with 9 bases lining up with TRBD2. CDR1 and CDR2 (germline): DFQATT, SNEGSKA (reference sequence). Losses at the gene ends were 4 bases for V and 1 base for J; bases not matched to a gene: 8. The CDR3 length is 15 residues. The CDR3 nucleotides read TGCAGTGCTATGCTGTCTAGCGGGATATCCTACGAGCAGTACTTC. The encoded protein is CSAMLSSGISYEQYF.

With respect to this clonotype: A read error is likely, as this CDR3 ends without the conserved phenylalanine or tryptophan. The DNA is left out, because the CDR3 cannot be placed on it with certainty; the CDR3 is given as TCRdb lists it. The rearrangement uses TRBV2 and TRBJ1-4; the table's D call TRBD1 went unverified against the DNA. CDR1 SNHLY and CDR2 FYNNEI come from the germline V gene. Inclusive of both ends, the CDR3 amounts to 8 amino acids. The CDR3 sequence: CASSEEGV.

At least ten counts were recorded for this clonotype. This chain links TRBV24-1 with TRBJ1-4; no clear D gene. The CDR3 extends over 14 amino acids. V dropped 2 bases and J dropped 4 bases, with 7 bases sitting between them. Germline V lookup: CDR1 KGHDR, CDR2 SFDVKD. CDR3 in amino acids: CATSDSVGNEKLFF. For the CDR3, the DNA is TGTGCCACCAGTGATTCCGTGGGTAATGAAAAACTGTTTTTT.

This clonotype was found a few times. The V gene is TRBV19, the J gene TRBJ1-1; tentatively, D is TRBD1 (5 bases). Deletions cut 0 bases from V and 3 bases from J, with 11 bases between. This CDR3 is built from 15 residues. Looked up from germline, CDR1 is LNHDA and CDR2 is SQIVND (reference sequence). CDR3 sequence (DNA): TGTGCCAGTAGTATAGATCTTTACAGGCACACTGAAGCTTTCTTT. Protein: CASSIDLYRHTEAFF.

This clonotype was counted many times. The J gene is TRBJ1-5, the V gene TRBV10-3; TRBD1 matches 10 bases. The V gene's germline CDR1 is ENHRY and CDR2 SYGVKD. This CDR3 has 15 residues. Trimming removed 5 bases from V and 4 bases from J; junction bases left unmatched: 5. Written as DNA, the CDR3 is TGTGCCATCAGTAACGACAGGGGGCGGAATCAGCCCCAGCATTTT. It yields the protein CAISNDRGRNQPQHF.

At least ten counts were recorded for this clonotype. The chain employs TRBV11-2 and TRBJ1-2; possibly TRBD1 for D (5 bases). CDR1 is SGHAT, CDR2 FQNNGV, per germline. This CDR3 spans 12 amino acids. Trimming shortened V by 4 bases and J by 5 bases, and 8 bases separated the two germline ends. CDR3 loop: CASSSEGYGYTF. The CDR3, as DNA: TGTGCCAGCAGCTCCGAGGGGTATGGCTACACCTTC.

J is TRBJ1-1 and V is TRBV9, with TRBD1 as a possible D gene (5 bases). The germline CDR1 and CDR2 sequences are SGDLS and YYNGEE. Trimming removed 4 bases from V and 4 bases from J, with 17 bases in between. The CDR3 length is 15 residues. CDR3 DNA sequence: TGTGCCAGCAGCCCTTCGACAGCTTCGGGCACTGAAGCTTTCTTT. It yields the protein CASSPSTASGTEAFF.